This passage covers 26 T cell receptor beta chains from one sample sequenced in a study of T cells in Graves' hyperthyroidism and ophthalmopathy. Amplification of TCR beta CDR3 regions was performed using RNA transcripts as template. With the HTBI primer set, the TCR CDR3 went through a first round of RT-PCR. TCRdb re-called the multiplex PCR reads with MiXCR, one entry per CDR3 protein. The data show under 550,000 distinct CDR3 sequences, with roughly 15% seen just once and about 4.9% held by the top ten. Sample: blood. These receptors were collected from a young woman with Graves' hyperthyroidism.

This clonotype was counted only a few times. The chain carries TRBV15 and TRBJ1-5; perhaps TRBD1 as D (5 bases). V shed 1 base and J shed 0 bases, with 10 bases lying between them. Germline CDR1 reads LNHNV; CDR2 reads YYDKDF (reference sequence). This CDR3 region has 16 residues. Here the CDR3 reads CATSRGPRDSNQPQHF. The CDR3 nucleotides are TGTGCCACCAGCAGAGGACCCAGGGATAGCAATCAGCCCCAGCATTTT. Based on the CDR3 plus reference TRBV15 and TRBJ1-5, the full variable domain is DAMVIQNPRYQVTQFGKPVTLSCSQTLNHNVMYWYQQKSSQAPKLLFHYYDKDFNNEADTPDNFQSRRPNTSFCFLDIRSPGLGDTAMYLCATSRGPRDSNQPQHFGDGTRLSIL.

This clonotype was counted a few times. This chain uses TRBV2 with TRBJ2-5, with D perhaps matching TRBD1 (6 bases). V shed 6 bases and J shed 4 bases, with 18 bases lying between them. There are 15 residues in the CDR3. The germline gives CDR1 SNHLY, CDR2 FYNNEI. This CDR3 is CASRVTGLGRETQYF. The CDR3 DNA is TGTGCCAGCAGGGTCACAGGGCTCGGAAGAGAGACCCAGTACTTC.

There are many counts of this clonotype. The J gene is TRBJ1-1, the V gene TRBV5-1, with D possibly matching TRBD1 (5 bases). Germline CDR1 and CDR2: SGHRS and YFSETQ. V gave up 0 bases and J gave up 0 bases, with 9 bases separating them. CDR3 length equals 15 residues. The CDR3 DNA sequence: TGCGCCAGCAGCTTGGAGGGGCGGATGAACACTGAAGCTTTCTTT. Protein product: CASSLEGRMNTEAFF.

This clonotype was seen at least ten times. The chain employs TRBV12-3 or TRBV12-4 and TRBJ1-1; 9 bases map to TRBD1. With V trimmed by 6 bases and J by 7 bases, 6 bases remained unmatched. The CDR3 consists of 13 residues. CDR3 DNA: TGTGCCAGCAGCCACAGGGGGCTAGGTGAAGCTTTCTTT. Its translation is CASSHRGLGEAFF.

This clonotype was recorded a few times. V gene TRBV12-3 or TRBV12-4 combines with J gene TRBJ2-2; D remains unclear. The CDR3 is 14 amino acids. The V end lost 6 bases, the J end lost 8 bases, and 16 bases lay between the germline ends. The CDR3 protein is CASRRGRDSGELFF. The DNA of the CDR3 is TGTGCCAGCAGGCGTGGTCGAGACTCTGGGGAGCTGTTTTTT.

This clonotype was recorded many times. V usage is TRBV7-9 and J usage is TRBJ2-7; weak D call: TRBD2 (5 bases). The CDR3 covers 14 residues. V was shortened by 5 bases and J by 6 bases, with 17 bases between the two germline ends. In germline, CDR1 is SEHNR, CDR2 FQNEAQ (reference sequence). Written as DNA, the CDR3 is TGTGCCAGCAGCCCGTCCGGGGAAGGTCGCGAGCAGTACTTC. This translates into CASSPSGEGREQYF.

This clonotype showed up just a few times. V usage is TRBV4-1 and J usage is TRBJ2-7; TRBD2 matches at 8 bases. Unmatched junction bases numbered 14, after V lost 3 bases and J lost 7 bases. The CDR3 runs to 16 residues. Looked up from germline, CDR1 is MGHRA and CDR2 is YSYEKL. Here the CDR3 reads CASSQAPGLGTTEQYF. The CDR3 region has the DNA TGCGCCAGCAGCCAGGCCCCGGGACTAGGAACTACGGAGCAGTACTTC.

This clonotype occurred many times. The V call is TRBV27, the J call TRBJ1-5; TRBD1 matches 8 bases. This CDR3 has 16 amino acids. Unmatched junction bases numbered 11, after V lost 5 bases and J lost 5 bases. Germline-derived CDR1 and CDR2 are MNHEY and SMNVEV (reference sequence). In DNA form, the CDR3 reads TGTGCCAGCAGTCCCGGTACCGGACAGGGCTATCAGCCCCAGCATTTT. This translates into CASSPGTGQGYQPQHF.

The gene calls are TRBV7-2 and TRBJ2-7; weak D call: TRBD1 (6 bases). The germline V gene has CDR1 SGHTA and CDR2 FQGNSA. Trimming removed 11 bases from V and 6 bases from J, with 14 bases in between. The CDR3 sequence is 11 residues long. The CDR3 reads CAVNRESEQYF. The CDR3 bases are TGTGCCGTGAACAGGGAAAGCGAGCAGTACTTC.

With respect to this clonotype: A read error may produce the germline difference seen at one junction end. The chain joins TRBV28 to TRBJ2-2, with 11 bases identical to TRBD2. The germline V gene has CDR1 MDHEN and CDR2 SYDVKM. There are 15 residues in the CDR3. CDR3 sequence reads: CATTLAGDNTGELSF. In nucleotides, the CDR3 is TGTGCCACCACACTAGCGGGGGATAACACCGGGGAGCTGTCTTTT.

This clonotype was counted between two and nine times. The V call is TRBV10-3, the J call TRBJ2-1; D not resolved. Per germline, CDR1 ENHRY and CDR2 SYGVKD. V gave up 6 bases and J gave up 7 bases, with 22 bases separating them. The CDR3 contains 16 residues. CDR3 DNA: TGTGCCATCAGGGCCCTGTTCAGCTCCCCGGGTAATGAGCAGTTCTTC. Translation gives CAIRALFSSPGNEQFF.

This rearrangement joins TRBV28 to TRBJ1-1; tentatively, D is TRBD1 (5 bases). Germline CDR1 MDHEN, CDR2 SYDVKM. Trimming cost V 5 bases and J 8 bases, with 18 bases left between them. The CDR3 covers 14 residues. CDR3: CASSPSTRTLEAFF. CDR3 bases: TGTGCCAGCAGTCCATCAACTCGGACACTGGAAGCTTTCTTT.

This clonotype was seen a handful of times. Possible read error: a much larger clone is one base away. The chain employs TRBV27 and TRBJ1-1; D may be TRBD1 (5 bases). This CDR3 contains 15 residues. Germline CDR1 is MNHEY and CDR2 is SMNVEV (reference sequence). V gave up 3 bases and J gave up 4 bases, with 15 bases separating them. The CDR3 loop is CASSLSGQGSTEAFF. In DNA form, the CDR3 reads TGTGCCAGCAGTTTGTCCGGACAAGGGAGCACTGAAGCTTTCTTT.

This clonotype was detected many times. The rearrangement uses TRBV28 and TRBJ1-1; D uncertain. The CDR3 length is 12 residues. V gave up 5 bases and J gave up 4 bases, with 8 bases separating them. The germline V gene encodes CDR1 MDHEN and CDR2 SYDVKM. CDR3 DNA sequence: TGTGCCAGCAGTCCTCGTGGCACTGAAGCTTTCTTT. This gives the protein CASSPRGTEAFF.

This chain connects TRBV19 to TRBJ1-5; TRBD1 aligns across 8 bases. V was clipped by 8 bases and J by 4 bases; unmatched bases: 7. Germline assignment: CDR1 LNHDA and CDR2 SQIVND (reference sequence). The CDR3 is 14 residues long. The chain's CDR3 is CASEYGQGNQPQHF. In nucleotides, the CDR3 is TGTGCCAGTGAATACGGACAGGGAAATCAGCCCCAGCATTTT.

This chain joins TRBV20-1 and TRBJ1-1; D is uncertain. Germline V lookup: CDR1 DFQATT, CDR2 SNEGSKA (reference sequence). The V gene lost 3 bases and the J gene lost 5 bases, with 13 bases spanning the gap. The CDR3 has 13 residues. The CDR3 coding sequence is TGCAGTGCTAGCCACCGGGTTTCGACTGAAGCTTTCTTT. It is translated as CSASHRVSTEAFF.

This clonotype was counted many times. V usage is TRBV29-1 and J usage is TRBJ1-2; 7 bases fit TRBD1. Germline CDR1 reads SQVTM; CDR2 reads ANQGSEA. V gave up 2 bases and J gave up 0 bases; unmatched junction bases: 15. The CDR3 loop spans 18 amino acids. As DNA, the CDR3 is TGCAGCGTTGAAAAAAGGGGGAAACGGGACAGCTCTAACTATGGCTACACCTTC. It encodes CSVEKRGKRDSSNYGYTF.

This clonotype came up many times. The CDR3 region is CASSLSVGSYEQYF. DNA for the CDR3: TGTGCCAGCAGTTTATCAGTCGGGAGTTACGAGCAGTACTTC. The gene calls are TRBV27 and TRBJ2-7, with D maybe TRBD2 (6 bases). V lost 0 bases and J 4 bases, leaving 10 bases between the germline ends. Germline V gives CDR1 MNHEY, CDR2 SMNVEV (reference sequence). The CDR3 has 14 amino acids.

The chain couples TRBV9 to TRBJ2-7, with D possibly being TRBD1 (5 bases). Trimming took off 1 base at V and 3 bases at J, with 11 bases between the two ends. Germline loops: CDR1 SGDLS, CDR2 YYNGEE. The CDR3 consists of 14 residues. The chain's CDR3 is CASSVTAGNYEQYF. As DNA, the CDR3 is TGTGCCAGCAGCGTAACGGCAGGGAACTACGAGCAGTACTTC.

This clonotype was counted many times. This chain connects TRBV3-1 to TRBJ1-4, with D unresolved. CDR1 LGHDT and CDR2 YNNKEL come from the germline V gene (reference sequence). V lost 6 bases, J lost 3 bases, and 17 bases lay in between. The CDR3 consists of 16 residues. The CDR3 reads CASSPRSEVANEKLFF. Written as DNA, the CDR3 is TGTGCCAGCAGTCCGAGAAGTGAGGTTGCTAATGAAAAACTGTTTTTT.

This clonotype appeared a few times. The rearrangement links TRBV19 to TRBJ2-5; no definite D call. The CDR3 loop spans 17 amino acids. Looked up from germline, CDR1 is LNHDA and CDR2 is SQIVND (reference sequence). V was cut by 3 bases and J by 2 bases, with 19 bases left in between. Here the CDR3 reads CASSILWKRVLQETQYF. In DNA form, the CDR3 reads TGTGCCAGTAGTATTTTGTGGAAAAGGGTCCTTCAAGAGACCCAGTACTTC.

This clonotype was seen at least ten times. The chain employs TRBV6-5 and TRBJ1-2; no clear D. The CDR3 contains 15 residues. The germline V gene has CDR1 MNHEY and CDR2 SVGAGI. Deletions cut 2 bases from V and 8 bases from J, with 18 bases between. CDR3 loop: CASSYRLPGEGGYTF. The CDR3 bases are TGTGCCAGCAGTTACCGTCTACCCGGAGAGGGAGGCTACACCTTC.

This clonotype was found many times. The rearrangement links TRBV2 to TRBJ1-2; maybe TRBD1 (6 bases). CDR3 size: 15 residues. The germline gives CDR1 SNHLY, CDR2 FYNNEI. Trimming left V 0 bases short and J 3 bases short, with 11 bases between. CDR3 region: CASSEAPWTDYGYTF. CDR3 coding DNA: TGTGCCAGCAGTGAAGCGCCCTGGACAGACTATGGCTACACCTTC.

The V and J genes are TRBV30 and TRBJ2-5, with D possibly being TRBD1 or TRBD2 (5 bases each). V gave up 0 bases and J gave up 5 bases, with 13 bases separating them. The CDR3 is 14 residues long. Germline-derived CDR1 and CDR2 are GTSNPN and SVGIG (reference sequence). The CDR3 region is CAWSVMGVWETQYF. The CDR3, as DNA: TGTGCCTGGAGTGTAATGGGGGTATGGGAGACCCAGTACTTC.

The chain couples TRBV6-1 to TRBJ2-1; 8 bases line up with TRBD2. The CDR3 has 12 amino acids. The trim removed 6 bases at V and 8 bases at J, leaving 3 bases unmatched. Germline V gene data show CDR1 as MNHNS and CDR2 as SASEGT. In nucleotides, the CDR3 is TGTGCCAGCAGAGGAGCGGGAGATGAGCAGTTCTTC. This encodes CASRGAGDEQFF.

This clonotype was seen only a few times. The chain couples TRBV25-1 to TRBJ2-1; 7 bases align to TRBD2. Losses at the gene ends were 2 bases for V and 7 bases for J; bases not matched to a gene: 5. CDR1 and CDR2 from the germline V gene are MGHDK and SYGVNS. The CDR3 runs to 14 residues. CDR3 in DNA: TGTGCCAGCAGTGAAGCGGGAGTTCTGAATGAGCAGTTCTTC. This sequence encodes CASSEAGVLNEQFF.